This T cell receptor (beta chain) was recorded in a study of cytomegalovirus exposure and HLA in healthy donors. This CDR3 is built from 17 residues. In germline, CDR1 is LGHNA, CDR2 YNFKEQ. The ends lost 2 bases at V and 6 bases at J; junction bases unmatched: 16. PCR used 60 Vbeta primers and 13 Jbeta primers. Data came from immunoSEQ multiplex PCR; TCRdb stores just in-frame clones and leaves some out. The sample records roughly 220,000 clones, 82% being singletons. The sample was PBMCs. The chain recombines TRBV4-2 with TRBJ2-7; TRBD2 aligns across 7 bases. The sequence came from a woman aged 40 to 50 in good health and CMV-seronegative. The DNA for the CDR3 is TGTGCCAGCAGCCAACACGGTGGGCGGGGGAGTTTTCGCGAGCAGTACTTC. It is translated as CASSQHGGRGSFREQYF.